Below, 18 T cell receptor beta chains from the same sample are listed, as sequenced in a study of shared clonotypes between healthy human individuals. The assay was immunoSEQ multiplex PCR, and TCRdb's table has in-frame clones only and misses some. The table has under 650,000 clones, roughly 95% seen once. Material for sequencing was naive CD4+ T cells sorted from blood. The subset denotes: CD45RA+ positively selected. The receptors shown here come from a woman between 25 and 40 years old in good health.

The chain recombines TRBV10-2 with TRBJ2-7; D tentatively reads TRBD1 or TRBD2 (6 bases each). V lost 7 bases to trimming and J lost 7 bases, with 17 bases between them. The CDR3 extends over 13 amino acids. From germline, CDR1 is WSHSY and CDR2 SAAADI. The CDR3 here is CASMGGSMLEQYF. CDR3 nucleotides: TGCGCCAGCATGGGGGGCAGTATGTTGGAGCAGTACTTC.

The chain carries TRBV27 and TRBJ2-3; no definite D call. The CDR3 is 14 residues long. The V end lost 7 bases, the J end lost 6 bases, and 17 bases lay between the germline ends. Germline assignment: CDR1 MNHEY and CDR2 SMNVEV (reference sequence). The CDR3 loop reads CASTSLSVGDTQYF. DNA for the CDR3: TGTGCCAGCACCTCCTTGTCGGTAGGGGATACGCAGTATTTT.

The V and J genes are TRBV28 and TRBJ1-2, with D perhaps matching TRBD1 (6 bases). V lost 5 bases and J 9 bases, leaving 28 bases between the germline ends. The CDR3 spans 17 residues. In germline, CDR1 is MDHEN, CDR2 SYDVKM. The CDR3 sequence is CASSGLLLQGPNASYTF. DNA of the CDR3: TGTGCCAGCAGTGGTCTCCTCTTGCAGGGGCCCAACGCGAGCTACACCTTC.

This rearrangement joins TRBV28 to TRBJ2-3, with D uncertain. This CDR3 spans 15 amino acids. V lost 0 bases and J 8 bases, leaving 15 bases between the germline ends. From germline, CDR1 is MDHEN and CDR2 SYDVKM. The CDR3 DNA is TGTGCCAGCAGTTTATGGTCACGAGGTTCGGGTACGCAGTATTTT. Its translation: CASSLWSRGSGTQYF.

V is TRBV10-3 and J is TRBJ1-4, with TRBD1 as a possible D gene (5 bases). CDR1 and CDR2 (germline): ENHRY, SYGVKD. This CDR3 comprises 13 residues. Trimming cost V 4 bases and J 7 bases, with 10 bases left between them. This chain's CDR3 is CAISGGLGEKLFF. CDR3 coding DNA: TGTGCCATCAGTGGGGGCCTCGGTGAAAAACTGTTTTTT.

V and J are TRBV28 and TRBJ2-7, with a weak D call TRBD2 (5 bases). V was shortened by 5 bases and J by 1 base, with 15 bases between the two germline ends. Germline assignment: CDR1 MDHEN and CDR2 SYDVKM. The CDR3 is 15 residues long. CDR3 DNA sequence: TGTGCCAGCAGTGCCCATAGCGATAGATCCTACGAGCAGTACTTC. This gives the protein CASSAHSDRSYEQYF.

DNA for the CDR3: TGCGCCAGCAGCTTGGTTGGACAGGGTCAGCCCCAGCATTTT. As protein: CASSLVGQGQPQHF. J is TRBJ1-5 and V is TRBV5-1; TRBD1 matches 8 bases. There are 14 residues in the CDR3. From germline, CDR1 is SGHRS and CDR2 YFSETQ. V shed 0 bases and J 6 bases; nucleotides not matched to a gene: 2.

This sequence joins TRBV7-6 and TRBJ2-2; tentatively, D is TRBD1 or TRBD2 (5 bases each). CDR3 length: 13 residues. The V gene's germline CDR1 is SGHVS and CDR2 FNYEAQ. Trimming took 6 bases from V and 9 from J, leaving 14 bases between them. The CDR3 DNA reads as TGTGCCAGCAGTTCCGGGACGTCGCGGGAGCTGTTTTTT. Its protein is CASSSGTSRELFF. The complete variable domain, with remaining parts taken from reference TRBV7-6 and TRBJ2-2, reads GAGVSQSPRYKVTKRGQDVALRCDPISGHVSLYWYRQALGQGPEFLTYFNYEAQQDKSGLPNDRFSAERPEGSISTLTIQRTEQRDSAMYRCASSSGTSRELFFGEGSRLTVL.

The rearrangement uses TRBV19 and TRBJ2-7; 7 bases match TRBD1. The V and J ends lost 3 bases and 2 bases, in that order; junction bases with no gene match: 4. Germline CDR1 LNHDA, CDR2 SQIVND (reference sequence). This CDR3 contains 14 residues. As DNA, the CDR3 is TGTGCCAGTAGTATCCCCGACAGGGCCTACGAGCAGTACTTC. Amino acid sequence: CASSIPDRAYEQYF. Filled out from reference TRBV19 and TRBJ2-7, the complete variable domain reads DGGITQSPKYLFRKEGQNVTLSCEQNLNHDAMYWYRQDPGQGLRLIYYSQIVNDFQKGDIAEGYSVSREKKESFPLTVTSAQKNPTAFYLCASSIPDRAYEQYFGPGTRLTVT.

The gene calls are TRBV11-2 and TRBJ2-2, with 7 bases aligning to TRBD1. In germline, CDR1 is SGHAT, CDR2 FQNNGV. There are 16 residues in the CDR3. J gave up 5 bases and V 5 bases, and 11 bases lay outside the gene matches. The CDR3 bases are TGTGCCAGCAGCCCATCTAGGGGGCGCAGGACCGGGGAGCTGTTTTTT. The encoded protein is CASSPSRGRRTGELFF.

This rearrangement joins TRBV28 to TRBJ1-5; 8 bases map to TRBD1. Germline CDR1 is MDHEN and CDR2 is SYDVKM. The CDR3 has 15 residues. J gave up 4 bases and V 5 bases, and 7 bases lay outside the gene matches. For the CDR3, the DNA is TGTGCCAGCAGTGACGGACAGGGCCCAAATCAGCCCCAGCATTTT. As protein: CASSDGQGPNQPQHF.

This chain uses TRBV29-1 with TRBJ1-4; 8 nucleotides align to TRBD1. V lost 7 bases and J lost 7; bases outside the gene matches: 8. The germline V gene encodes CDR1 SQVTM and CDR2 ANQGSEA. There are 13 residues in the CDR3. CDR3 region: CSAQDRGGEKLFF. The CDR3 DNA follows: TGCAGCGCCCAAGACAGGGGTGGTGAAAAACTGTTTTTT.

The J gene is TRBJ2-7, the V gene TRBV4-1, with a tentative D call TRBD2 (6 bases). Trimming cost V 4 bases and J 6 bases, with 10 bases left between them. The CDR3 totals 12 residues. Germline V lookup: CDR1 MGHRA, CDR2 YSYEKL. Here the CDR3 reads CASSPPGGEQYF. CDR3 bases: TGCGCCAGCAGCCCTCCCGGGGGCGAGCAGTACTTC.

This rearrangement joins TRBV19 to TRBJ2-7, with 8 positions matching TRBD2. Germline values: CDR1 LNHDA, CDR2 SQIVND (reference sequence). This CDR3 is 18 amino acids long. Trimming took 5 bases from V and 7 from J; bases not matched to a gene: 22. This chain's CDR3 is CASSHILRGGIAHGEQYF. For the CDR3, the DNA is TGTGCCAGTAGTCACATCCTACGGGGGGGTATCGCCCATGGGGAGCAGTACTTC.

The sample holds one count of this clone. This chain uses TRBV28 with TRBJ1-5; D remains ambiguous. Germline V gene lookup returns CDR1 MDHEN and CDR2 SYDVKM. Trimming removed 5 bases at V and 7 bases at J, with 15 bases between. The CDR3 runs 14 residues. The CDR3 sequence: CASSTGISSQPQHF. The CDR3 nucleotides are TGTGCCAGCAGTACTGGGATCTCAAGCCAGCCCCAGCATTTT.

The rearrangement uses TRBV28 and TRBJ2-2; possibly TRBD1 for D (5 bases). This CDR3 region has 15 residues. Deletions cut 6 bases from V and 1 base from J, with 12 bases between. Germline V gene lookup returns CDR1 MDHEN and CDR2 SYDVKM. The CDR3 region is CASSPWGRNTGELFF. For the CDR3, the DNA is TGTGCCAGCAGCCCCTGGGGCAGGAACACCGGGGAGCTGTTTTTT.

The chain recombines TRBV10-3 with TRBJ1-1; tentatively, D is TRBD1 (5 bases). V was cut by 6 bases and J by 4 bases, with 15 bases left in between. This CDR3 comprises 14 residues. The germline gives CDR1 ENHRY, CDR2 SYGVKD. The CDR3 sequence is CAISTGTRGTEAFF. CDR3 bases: TGTGCCATCAGCACCGGGACGCGGGGCACTGAAGCTTTCTTT.

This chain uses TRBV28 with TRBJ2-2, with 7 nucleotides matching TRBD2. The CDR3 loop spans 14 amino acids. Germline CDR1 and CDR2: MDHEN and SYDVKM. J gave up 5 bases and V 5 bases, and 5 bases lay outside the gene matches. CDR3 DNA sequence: TGTGCCAGCAGTCGCCCACTAGCGACCGGGGAGCTGTTTTTT. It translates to CASSRPLATGELFF. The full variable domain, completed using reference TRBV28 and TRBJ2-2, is DVKVTQSSRYLVKRTGEKVFLECVQDMDHENMFWYRQDPGLGLRLIYFSYDVKMKEKGDIPEGYSVSREKKERFSLILESASTNQTSMYLCASSRPLATGELFFGEGSRLTVL.